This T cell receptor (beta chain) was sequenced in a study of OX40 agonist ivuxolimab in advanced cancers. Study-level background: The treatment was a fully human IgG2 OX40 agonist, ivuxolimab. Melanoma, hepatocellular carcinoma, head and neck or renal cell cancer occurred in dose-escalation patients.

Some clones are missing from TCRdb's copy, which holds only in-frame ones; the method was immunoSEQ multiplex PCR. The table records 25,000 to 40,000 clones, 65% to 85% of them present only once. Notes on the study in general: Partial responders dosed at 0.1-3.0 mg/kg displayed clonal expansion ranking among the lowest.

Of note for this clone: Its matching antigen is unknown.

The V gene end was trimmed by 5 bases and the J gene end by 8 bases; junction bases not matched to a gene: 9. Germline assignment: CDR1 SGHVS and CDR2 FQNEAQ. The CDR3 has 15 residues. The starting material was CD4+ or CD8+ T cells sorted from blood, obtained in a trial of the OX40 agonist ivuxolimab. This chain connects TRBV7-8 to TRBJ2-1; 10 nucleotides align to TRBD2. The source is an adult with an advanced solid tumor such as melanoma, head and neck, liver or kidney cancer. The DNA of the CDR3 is TGTGCCAGCAGCCCTGAGCGGGGGGGCAGCGATGAGCAGTTCTTC. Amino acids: CASSPERGGSDEQFF. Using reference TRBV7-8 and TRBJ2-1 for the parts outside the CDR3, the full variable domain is GAGVSQSPRYKVAKRGQDVALRCDPISGHVSLFWYQQALGQGPEFLTYFQNEAQLDKSGLPSDRFFAERPEGSVSTLKIQRTQQEDSAVYLCASSPERGGSDEQFFGPGTRLTVL.